This T cell receptor (beta chain) stems from a study of shared clonotypes between healthy human individuals. This CDR3 spans 17 amino acids. Per the germline V gene, CDR1 is SGHTS and CDR2 is YDEGEE. The V segment lost 4 bases and the J segment 3 bases; nucleotides outside the gene matches: 7. Each sample came from a Caucasian adult donor living in Nashville, Tennessee. TCRdb's copy holds only in-frame clones and misses some; the assay was immunoSEQ multiplex PCR. Of 470,000 or so clones detected, roughly 80% appear once; the ten largest clones hold about an eighth. The chain is built from TRBV5-8 and TRBJ2-1, with TRBD2 matching 13 bases. Sequencing used PBMCs. The receptor was isolated from a middle-aged woman in good health. Some clones in this sample may be carry-over from other donors' samples. The CDR3 nucleotides are TGTGCCAGCAGCCAATCCAGGACTAGCGGGAGCTACAATGAGCAGTTCTTC. This codes for CASSQSRTSGSYNEQFF.